This T cell receptor beta chain is from a study of blood T cell repertoires in COVID-19. Germline CDR1 MDHEN, CDR2 SYDVKM. This CDR3 is 12 amino acids long. Trimming took 3 bases from V and 6 from J, leaving 6 bases between them. Original processing methods: Estimation of nucleated cell counts was performed using reference gene primer amplification. Measured with immunoSEQ multiplex PCR; TCRdb has only the in-frame clones, and not every one. The V and J calls and the clone size are those of that table, but D and trimming were determined from the DNA. The data show some 270,000 clones, around nine tenths seen once.

The source material was peripheral blood. The chain has TRBV28 and TRBJ1-5; no definite D call. This sequence was found in a woman in her sixties or seventies who had recovered from COVID-19. Written as DNA, the CDR3 is TGTGCCAGCAGTTTTCCCAGTCAGCCCCAGCATTTT. This sequence encodes CASSFPSQPQHF.